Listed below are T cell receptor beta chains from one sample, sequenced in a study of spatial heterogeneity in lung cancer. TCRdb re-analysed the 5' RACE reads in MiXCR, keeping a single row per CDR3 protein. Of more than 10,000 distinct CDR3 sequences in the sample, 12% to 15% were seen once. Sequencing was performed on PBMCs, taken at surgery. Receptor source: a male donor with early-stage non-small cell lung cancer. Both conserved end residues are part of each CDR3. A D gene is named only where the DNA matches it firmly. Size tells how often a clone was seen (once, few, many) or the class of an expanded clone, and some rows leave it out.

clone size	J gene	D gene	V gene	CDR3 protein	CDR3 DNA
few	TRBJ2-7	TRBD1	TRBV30	CAWNRDRGYEQYF	TGTGCCTGGAACAGGGACAGGGGCTACGAGCAGTACTTC
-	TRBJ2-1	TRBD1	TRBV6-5	CASRKDRGSYNEQFF	TGTGCCAGCAGAAAGGACAGGGGCTCCTACAATGAGCAGTTCTTC
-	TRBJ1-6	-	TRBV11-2	CASSQLGGATSLTYNSPLHF	TGTGCCAGCAGCCAACTAGGGGGGGCTACCTCCTTAACCTATAATTCACCCCTCCACTTT
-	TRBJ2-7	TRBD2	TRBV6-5	CVSSYGGSSYEQYF	TGTGTCAGCAGTTACGGGGGGAGCTCCTACGAGCAGTACTTC
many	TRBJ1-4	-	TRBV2	CASTEGRGGEKLFF	TGTGCCAGCACCGAGGGCAGGGGAGGCGAAAAACTGTTTTTT
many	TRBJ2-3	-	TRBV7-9	CASSLVAPDTQYF	TGTGCCAGCAGCTTAGTGGCCCCAGATACGCAGTATTTT
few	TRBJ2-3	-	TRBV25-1	CASSTFLNRDDSTDTQYF	TGTGCCAGCAGCACTTTTCTAAACAGGGACGATAGCACAGATACGCAGTATTTT
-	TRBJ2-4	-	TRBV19	CASSARRDKNIQYF	TGTGCCAGTAGTGCTAGACGTGACAAAAACATTCAGTACTTC
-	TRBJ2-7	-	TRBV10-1	CAREVSYEQYF	TGCGCCCGTGAGGTTTCCTACGAGCAGTACTTC
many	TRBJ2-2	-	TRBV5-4	CASSLTWEGTGELFF	TGTGCCAGCAGCTTGACATGGGAAGGCACCGGGGAGCTGTTTTTT
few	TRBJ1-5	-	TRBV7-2	CASSFSTGNQPQHF	TGTGCCAGCAGCTTTTCTACAGGGAATCAGCCCCAGCATTTT
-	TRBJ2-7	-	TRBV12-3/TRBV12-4	CASSLTGQEQYF	TGTGCCAGCAGTTTAACAGGGCAGGAGCAGTACTTC
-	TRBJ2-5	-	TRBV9	CASSVEPGMGTQYF	TGTGCCAGCAGCGTAGAGCCGGGGATGGGGACCCAGTACTTC
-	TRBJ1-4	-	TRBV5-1	CASSFGGSDEKQFF	TGCGCCAGCAGCTTCGGGGGCTCGGATGAAAAACAGTTTTTT
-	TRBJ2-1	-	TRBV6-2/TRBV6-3	CASSMKGAGEQFF	TGTGCCAGCAGTATGAAAGGAGCTGGGGAGCAGTTCTTC
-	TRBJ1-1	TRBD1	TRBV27	CASRGQGHTEAFF	TGTGCCAGCAGAGGACAGGGCCACACTGAAGCTTTCTTT
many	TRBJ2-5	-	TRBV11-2	CASSPWTDEETQYF	TGTGCCAGCAGCCCCTGGACGGACGAAGAGACCCAGTACTTC
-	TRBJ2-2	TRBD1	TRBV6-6	CASTGTGDKNTGELFF	TGTGCCAGCACCGGGACAGGGGACAAGAACACCGGGGAGCTGTTTTTT